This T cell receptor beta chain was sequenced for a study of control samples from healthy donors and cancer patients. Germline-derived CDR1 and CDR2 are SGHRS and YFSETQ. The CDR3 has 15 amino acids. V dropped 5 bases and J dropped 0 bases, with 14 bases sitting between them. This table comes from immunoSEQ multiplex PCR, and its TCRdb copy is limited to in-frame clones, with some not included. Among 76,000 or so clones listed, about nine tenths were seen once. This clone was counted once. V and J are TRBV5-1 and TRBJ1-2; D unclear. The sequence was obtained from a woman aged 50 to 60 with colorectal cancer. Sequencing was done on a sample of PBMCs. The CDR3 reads CASRDANLANYGYTF. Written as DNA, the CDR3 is TGCGCCAGCAGGGACGCAAACTTAGCTAACTATGGCTACACCTTC.